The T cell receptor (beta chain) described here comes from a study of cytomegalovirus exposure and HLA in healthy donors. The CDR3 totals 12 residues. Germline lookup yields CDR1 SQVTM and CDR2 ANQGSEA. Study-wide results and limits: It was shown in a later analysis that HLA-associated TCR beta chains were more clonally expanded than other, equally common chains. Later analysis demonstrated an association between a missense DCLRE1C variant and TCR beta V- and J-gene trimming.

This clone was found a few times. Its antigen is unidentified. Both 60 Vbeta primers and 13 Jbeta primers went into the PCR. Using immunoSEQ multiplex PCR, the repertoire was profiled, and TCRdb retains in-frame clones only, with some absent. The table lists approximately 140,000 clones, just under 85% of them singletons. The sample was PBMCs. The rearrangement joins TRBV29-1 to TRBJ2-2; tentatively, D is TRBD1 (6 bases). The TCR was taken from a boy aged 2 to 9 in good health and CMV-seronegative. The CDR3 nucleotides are TGCAGACCGGACAGCTTAACCGGGGAGCTGTTTTTT. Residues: CRPDSLTGELFF.